Listed here are 9 T cell receptor beta chains from one sample, sequenced in a study of OX40 agonist ivuxolimab in advanced cancers. The assay was immunoSEQ multiplex PCR, and TCRdb's table has in-frame clones only and misses some. The table records 55,000 to 70,000 clones, 70% to 90% of them present only once. The material was CD4+ or CD8+ T cells sorted from blood, obtained in a trial of the OX40 agonist ivuxolimab. Receptors were obtained from an adult with an advanced solid tumor such as melanoma, head and neck, liver or kidney cancer.

V usage is TRBV6-5 and J usage is TRBJ1-1, with 7 bases identical to TRBD1. Germline V gene sequence: CDR1 MNHEY, CDR2 SVGAGI. Germline trimming cut 6 bases from V and 7 bases from J; bases unmatched to any gene: 11. The CDR3 sequence is 14 residues long. CDR3 bases: TGTGCCAGCAGAGAACACAGGGGAGGCGGTGAAGCTTTCTTT. Translated, it gives CASREHRGGGEAFF.

The chain carries TRBV2 and TRBJ2-1, with TRBD1 identical over 8 bases. The CDR3 covers 15 residues. The germline gives CDR1 SNHLY, CDR2 FYNNEI. V trimming: 5 bases; J trimming: 3 bases; junction bases outside the gene matches: 6. The CDR3 spells CASSRRGQGYNEQFF. The CDR3 DNA follows: TGTGCCAGCAGTCGCCGAGGACAGGGCTACAATGAGCAGTTCTTC.

The rearrangement joins TRBV30 to TRBJ1-1; D uncertain. The ends were cut back, 0 bases at V and 5 bases at J, with 19 bases in the middle. The CDR3 covers 16 residues. Per germline, CDR1 GTSNPN and CDR2 SVGIG (reference sequence). This chain's CDR3 is CAWSVALGLGRTEAFF. The CDR3 region has the DNA TGTGCCTGGAGTGTAGCACTCGGACTAGGACGGACTGAAGCTTTCTTT.

This chain connects TRBV28 to TRBJ2-5; TRBD2 matches 7 bases. V was pared by 5 bases and J by 4 bases, with 13 bases of the junction left unmatched. Germline V gene sequence: CDR1 MDHEN, CDR2 SYDVKM. The CDR3 covers 16 residues. The CDR3 loop reads CASSPTNWGGRETQYF. The CDR3 coding sequence is TGTGCCAGCAGTCCCACAAACTGGGGGGGTCGAGAGACCCAGTACTTC.

The chain employs TRBV7-9 and TRBJ2-3, with D maybe TRBD1 (5 bases). V lost 4 bases, J lost 0 bases, and 11 bases lay in between. The germline gives CDR1 SEHNR, CDR2 FQNEAQ (reference sequence). This CDR3 is 15 amino acids long. The CDR3 DNA reads TGTGCCAGCAGCTACTACAGGAAAAGCACAGATACGCAGTATTTT. It is translated as CASSYYRKSTDTQYF.

This sequence joins TRBV2 and TRBJ1-1; D is undetermined. The CDR3 extends over 14 amino acids. Trimming shortened V by 5 bases and J by 2 bases, and 12 bases separated the two germline ends. Looked up from germline, CDR1 is SNHLY and CDR2 is FYNNEI. The CDR3 region has the DNA TGTGCCAGCAGTCTTCTGACACAAAACACTGAAGCTTTCTTT. Translating it yields CASSLLTQNTEAFF.

The chain combines TRBV18 with TRBJ2-3, with TRBD2 matching 8 bases. J was trimmed by 2 bases and V by 6 bases; bases with no gene match: 10. The CDR3 sequence is 16 residues long. Germline CDR1 and CDR2: KGHSH and LQKENI. The CDR3 here is CASSRGRGGTTDTQYF. The CDR3 DNA sequence: TGTGCCAGCTCCCGAGGACGCGGGGGGACCACAGATACGCAGTATTTT.

The rearrangement links TRBV5-1 to TRBJ1-6; D ambiguous. V was cut by 3 bases and J by 10 bases, with 17 bases left in between. The CDR3 is 15 amino acids. Germline assignment: CDR1 SGHRS and CDR2 YFSETQ. The CDR3: CASSSDGSLGSPLHF. The CDR3 nucleotides are TGCGCCAGCAGCTCGGACGGCAGCCTGGGGTCACCCCTCCACTTT.

A word on this clone: One end of the junction does not line up with germline, which may come from a read error. This chain joins TRBV4-2 and TRBJ2-5; maybe TRBD2 (5 bases). The CDR3 runs 13 residues. In germline, CDR1 is LGHNA, CDR2 YNFKEQ. CDR3 region: CASSQAAQETQYF. CDR3 in DNA: TGTGCCAGCAGTCAAGCGGCACAAGAGACCCAGTACTTC.